This TCR beta chain was observed in a study of T cells in Graves' hyperthyroidism and ophthalmopathy. RNA transcripts were the template for amplifying TCR beta CDR3 regions. The HTBI primer set was used in a first-round RT-PCR of the TCR CDR3. Each CDR3 protein gets one entry after TCRdb re-called the multiplex PCR reads with MiXCR. The sample lists about 480,000 distinct CDR3 sequences, about an eighth occurring once. Trimming removed 3 bases from V and 5 bases from J; junction bases left unmatched: 15. The CDR3 is 19 residues long. The table lists this clonotype with many counts. V usage is TRBV12-3 or TRBV12-4 and J usage is TRBJ2-1; TRBD2 matches at 11 bases. Sequencing used blood. This receptor was obtained from a woman younger than 30 with Graves' hyperthyroidism. This CDR3 is CASSFLARASGRTDNEQFF. DNA of the CDR3: TGTGCCAGCAGTTTTCTCGCGAGGGCTAGCGGGAGGACCGACAATGAGCAGTTCTTC.